This T cell receptor (beta chain) was sequenced during a study of cytomegalovirus exposure and HLA in healthy donors. 60 Vbeta and 13 Jbeta primers were used in PCR. TCRdb's table, derived via immunoSEQ multiplex PCR, lists solely in-frame clones and lacks some. The sample includes fewer than 250,000 clones. The CDR3 is 13 residues long. CDR1 is SGDLS and CDR2 is YYNGEE in the germline V gene. V dropped 5 bases and J dropped 9; count of bases not matched to a gene: 8. The origin of this receptor is a woman under 40 in good health and CMV-seropositive. The sequencing input was PBMCs. V and J are TRBV9 and TRBJ2-1; 7 bases are shared with TRBD2. CDR3 amino acids: CASSQPAGVEQFF. The DNA of the CDR3 is TGTGCCAGCAGTCAACCGGCGGGAGTTGAGCAGTTCTTC. Based on the CDR3 plus reference TRBV9 and TRBJ2-1, the full variable domain is DSGVTQTPKHLITATGQRVTLRCSPRSGDLSVYWYQQSLDQGLQFLIQYYNGEERAKGNILERFSAQQFPDLHSELNLSSLELGDSALYFCASSQPAGVEQFFGPGTRLTVL.